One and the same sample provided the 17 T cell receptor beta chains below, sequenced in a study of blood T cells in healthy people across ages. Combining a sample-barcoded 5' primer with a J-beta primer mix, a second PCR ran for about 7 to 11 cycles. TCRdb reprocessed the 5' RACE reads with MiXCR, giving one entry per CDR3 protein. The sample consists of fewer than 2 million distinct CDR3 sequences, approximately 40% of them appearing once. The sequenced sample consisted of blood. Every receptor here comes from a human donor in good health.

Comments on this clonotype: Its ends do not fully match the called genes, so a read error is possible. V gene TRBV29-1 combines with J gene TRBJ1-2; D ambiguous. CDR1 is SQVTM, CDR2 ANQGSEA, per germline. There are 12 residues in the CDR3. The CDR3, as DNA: TGCGGCGTCCGGACCGCTGACTGTGGCTACACCTTC. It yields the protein CGVRTADCGYTF.

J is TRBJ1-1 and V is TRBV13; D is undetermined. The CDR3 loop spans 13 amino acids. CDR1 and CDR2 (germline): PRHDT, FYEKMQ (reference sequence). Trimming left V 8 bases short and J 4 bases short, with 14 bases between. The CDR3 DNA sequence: TGTGCCAGCGTTCAGAGGGTGCGCACTGAAGCTTTCTTT. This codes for CASVQRVRTEAFF.

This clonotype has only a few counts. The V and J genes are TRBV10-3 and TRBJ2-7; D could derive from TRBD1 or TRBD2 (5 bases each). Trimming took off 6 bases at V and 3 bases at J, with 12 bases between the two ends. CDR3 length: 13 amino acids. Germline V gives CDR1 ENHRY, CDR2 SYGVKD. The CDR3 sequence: CAIRSGPGYEQYF. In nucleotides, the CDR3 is TGTGCCATCAGGTCGGGACCCGGCTACGAGCAGTACTTC.

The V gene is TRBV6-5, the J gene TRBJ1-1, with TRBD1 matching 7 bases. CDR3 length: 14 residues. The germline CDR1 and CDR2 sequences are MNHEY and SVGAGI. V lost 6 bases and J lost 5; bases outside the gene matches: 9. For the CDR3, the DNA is TGTGCCAGCAGAAAGGGGACAGAAGGGACTGAAGCTTTCTTT. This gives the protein CASRKGTEGTEAFF.

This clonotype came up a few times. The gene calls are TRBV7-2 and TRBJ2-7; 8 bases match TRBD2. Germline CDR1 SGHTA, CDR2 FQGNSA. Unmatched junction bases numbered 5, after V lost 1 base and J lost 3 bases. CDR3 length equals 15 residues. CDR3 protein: CASSLGAGAHYEQYF. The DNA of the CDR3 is TGTGCCAGCAGCTTAGGAGCGGGGGCACACTACGAGCAGTACTTC.

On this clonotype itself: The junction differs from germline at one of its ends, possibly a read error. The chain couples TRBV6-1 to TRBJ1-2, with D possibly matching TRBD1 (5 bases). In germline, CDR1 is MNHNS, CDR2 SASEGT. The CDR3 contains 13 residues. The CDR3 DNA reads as TGTGCCAGCAATGAAGCGGGGGGTACTGGCTACACCTTC. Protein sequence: CASNEAGGTGYTF.

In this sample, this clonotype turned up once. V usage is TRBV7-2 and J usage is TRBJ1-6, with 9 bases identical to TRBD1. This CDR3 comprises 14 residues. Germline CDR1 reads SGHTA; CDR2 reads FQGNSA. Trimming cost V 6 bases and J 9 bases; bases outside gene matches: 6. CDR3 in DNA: TGTGCCAGCAGACCGGACAGGGGTATTTCACCCCTCCACTTT. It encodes CASRPDRGISPLHF.

CDR3 sequence reads: CASSLGTLNSEGSYEQYF. The DNA for the CDR3 is TGCGCCAGCAGCCTCGGGACCCTAAACTCTGAGGGTTCCTACGAGCAGTACTTC. This rearrangement joins TRBV4-1 to TRBJ2-7; TRBD1 or TRBD2 may be the D gene (5 bases each). Germline V gene data show CDR1 as MGHRA and CDR2 as YSYEKL. The CDR3 totals 18 residues. Trimming pared 4 bases from V and 1 base from J, leaving 23 bases between.

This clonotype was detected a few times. CDR3 bases: TGCAGTGCTAGAGATCGGACAGGGGTGAGCTATGGCTACACCTTC. This sequence encodes CSARDRTGVSYGYTF. The chain couples TRBV20-1 to TRBJ1-2, with 9 positions matching TRBD1. CDR1 and CDR2 from the germline V gene are DFQATT and SNEGSKA (reference sequence). V dropped 0 bases and J dropped 4; count of bases not matched to a gene: 6. CDR3 length: 15 amino acids.

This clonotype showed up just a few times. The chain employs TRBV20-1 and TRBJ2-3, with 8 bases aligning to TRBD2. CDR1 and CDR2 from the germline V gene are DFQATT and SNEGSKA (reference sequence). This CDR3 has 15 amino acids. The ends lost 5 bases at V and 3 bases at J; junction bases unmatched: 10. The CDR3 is CSAVSGGHRTDTQYF. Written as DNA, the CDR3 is TGCAGTGCTGTCTCGGGGGGGCATCGGACAGATACGCAGTATTTT.

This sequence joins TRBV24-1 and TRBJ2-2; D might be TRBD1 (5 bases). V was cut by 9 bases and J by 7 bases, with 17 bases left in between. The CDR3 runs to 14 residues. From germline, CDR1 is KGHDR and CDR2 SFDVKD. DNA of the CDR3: TGTGCCACCGGGCAGGGTCATGGGAACGGGGAGCTGTTTTTT. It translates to CATGQGHGNGELFF.

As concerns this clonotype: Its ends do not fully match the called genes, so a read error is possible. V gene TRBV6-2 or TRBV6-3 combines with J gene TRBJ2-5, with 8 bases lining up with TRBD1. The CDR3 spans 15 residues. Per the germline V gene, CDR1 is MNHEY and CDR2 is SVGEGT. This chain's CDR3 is CANNTGTGPQGTQYF. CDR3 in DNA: TGTGCCAACAATACCGGGACAGGTCCTCAAGGGACCCAGTACTTC.

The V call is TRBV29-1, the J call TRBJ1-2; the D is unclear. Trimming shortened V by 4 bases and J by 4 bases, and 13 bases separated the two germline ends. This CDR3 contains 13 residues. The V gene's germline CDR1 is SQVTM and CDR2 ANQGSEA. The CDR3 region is CSVGSPALYGYTF. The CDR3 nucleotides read TGCAGCGTTGGTTCCCCAGCACTCTATGGCTACACCTTC. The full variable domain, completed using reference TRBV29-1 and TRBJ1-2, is SAVISQKPSRDICQRGTSLTIQCQVDSQVTMMFWYRQQPGQSLTLIATANQGSEATYESGFVIDKFPISRPNLTFSTLTVSNMSPEDSSIYLCSVGSPALYGYTFGSGTRLTVV.

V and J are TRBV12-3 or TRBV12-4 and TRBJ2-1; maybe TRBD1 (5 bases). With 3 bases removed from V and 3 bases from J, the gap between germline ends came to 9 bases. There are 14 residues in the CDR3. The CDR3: CASSLDINYNEQFF. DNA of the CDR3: TGTGCCAGCAGTTTGGACATAAACTACAATGAGCAGTTCTTC.

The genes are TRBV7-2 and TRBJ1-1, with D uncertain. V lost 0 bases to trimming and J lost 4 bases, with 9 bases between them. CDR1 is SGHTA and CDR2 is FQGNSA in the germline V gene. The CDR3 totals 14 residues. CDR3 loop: CASSLAWDLTEAFF. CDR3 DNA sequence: TGTGCCAGCAGCTTAGCCTGGGATCTCACTGAAGCTTTCTTT.

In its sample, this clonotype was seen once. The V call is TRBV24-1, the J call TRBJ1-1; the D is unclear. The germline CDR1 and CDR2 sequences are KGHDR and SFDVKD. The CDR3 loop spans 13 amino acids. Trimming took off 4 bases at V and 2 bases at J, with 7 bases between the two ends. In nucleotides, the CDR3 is TGTGCCACCAGTGAGACTGCCAACACTGAAGCTTTCTTT. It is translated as CATSETANTEAFF.

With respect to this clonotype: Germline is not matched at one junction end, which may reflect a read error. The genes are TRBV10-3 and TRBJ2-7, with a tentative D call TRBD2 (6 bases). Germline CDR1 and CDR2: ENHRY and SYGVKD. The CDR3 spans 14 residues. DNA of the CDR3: TGCGCCATCAGAAGGACTAACGAAACCTACGAGCAGTACTTC. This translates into CAIRRTNETYEQYF.